This T cell receptor (beta chain) was sequenced for a study of blood T cell repertoires in COVID-19. This clone occurred a few times. This CDR3 is also generated by other DNA sequences in the sample. The repertoire was sequenced with immunoSEQ multiplex PCR; TCRdb's copy has only in-frame clones and lacks some. The sample carries 150,000 or so clones, about 88% recorded once. This CDR3 is 14 amino acids long. V was pared by 3 bases and J by 0 bases, with 9 bases between. The V gene's germline CDR1 is KGHSH and CDR2 LQKENI. J is TRBJ2-7 and V is TRBV18; tentatively, D is TRBD2 (5 bases). The sample comprised peripheral blood. This TCR came from a woman over 75 with acute or convalescent COVID-19. The CDR3 spells CASSPSRGSYEQYF. The DNA of the CDR3 is TGTGCCAGCTCACCGAGTCGGGGCTCCTACGAGCAGTACTTC.